This is a list of T cell receptor beta chains from one sample in a study of blood T cell repertoires in COVID-19. Measured with immunoSEQ multiplex PCR; TCRdb has only the in-frame clones, and not every one. In the table there are 78,000 or so clones, 87% of which are singletons. The sequencing sample was made of peripheral blood. The receptor source for this set is a woman aged 45-59 years with acute or convalescent COVID-19. CDR3s include the opening cysteine and the closing phenylalanine or tryptophan. D genes are given only for firm matches. The size entry is marked missing in some rows and otherwise reads once, few, many or a size class.

TGTGCCAGCAGCGTAGATAGCAGGGAAGACTATGGCTACACCTTC CASSVDSREDYGYTF - TRBJ1-2 TRBV9 15 -
TGTGCTAGTGGTTTGGTATTGGGGGACAGGGGTAACGAGCAGTACTTC CASGLVLGDRGNEQYF TRBD1 TRBJ2-7 TRBV12-5 16 -
TGTGCCAGCTCACCAAGTATGCTGGGACAGGAAGGAGAGACCCAGTACTTC CASSPSMLGQEGETQYF TRBD1 TRBJ2-5 TRBV18 17 once
TGTGCCAGCAGTATCACAGGGGTTTCCCAAGAGACCCAGTACTTC CASSITGVSQETQYF TRBD1 TRBJ2-5 TRBV6-2/TRBV6-3 15 -
TGTGCCAGCAGTGAAGAAGTAGCCAAAGCCCAGCATTTT CASSEEVAKAQHF - TRBJ1-5 TRBV2 13 -
TGTGCCAGCAGCTTCCAATCGGGGGGCGCGGAGACCCAGTACTTC CASSFQSGGAETQYF - TRBJ2-5 TRBV7-3 15 few
TGTGCCAGCAGCCCAACAGGGACGGGCATTCAGTACTTC CASSPTGTGIQYF - TRBJ2-4 TRBV11-2 13 -
TGTGCCAGCAGCTTGGCGGGCACTGAAGCTTTCTTT CASSLAGTEAFF - TRBJ1-1 TRBV11-3 12 -
TGTGCCAGCAGTTTCGGGACTGACGGTAGCGATGAGCAGTTCTTC CASSFGTDGSDEQFF - TRBJ2-1 TRBV28 15 -
TGCGCCAGCAGCAACATGAACACTGAAGCTTTCTTT CASSNMNTEAFF - TRBJ1-1 TRBV5-1 12 -
TGTGCCAGTAGTATAGCCGGCCGATACAGGAGCCTTAGGCAGCCCCAGCATTTT CASSIAGRYRSLRQPQHF - TRBJ1-5 TRBV19 18 once
TGCACCAGCAGCCAAGTCAGGGGGAATCAGCCCCAGCATTTT CTSSQVRGNQPQHF - TRBJ1-5 TRBV1 14 -
TGTGCCAGCAGTGAATTAAATTCACCCCTCCACTTT CASSELNSPLHF - TRBJ1-6 TRBV6-1 12 -
TGTGCCAGCAGCCAATCGTTTTGGACAGGCGGCTATGGCTACACCTTC CASSQSFWTGGYGYTF TRBD1 TRBJ1-2 TRBV16 16 -
TGTGCCAGCAGCTTAGTCCCGGACAGGGTTTATTCACCCCTCCACTTT CASSLVPDRVYSPLHF TRBD1 TRBJ1-6 TRBV11-2 16 -
TGTGCCAGCAGTTACAGCGGGGCCAACGTCCTGACTTTC CASSYSGANVLTF - TRBJ2-6 TRBV6-5 13 -
TGTGCCAGTAGTACCACCCGGGGACTAGCGGGGGGCACAGATACGCAGTATTTT CASSTTRGLAGGTDTQYF TRBD2 TRBJ2-3 TRBV19 18 -
TGTGCCAGCAGCCATGCAGGGGCTGGGGCCAACGTCCTGACTTTC CASSHAGAGANVLTF - TRBJ2-6 TRBV3-1/TRBV3-2 15 -
TGTGCCAGCAGTGCGGAGACAGGGGCGATGGGTTCACCCCTCCACTTT CASSAETGAMGSPLHF TRBD1 TRBJ1-6 TRBV6-1 16 -
TGTGCCAGTAGGCCGCAGGACAACAGCTACACCTTC CASRPQDNSYTF - TRBJ1-2 TRBV19 12 -
TGTGCCAGCAGTAGGGGGCGAGGAGACATTCAGTACTTC CASSRGRGDIQYF TRBD1 TRBJ2-4 TRBV7-3 13 -
TGTGCCAGCAGCCTGATATCCGGGACTACCGAGCAGTACTTC CASSLISGTTEQYF TRBD2 TRBJ2-7 TRBV3-1/TRBV3-2 14 -
TGTGCCAGCAGCCCGGGACTAGCGGGAACCTACGAGCAGTACTTC CASSPGLAGTYEQYF TRBD2 TRBJ2-7 TRBV28 15 -
TGCAGCGTAGACACCGATGGCTACACCTTC CSVDTDGYTF - TRBJ1-2 TRBV29-1 10 -
TGTGCCAGCAGCTTAGCCAACACGAGACTGGCCTCGAAAGAGTTCTTC CASSLANTRLASKEFF - TRBJ2-1 TRBV7-9 16 -
TGTGCCAGTAGTACCCACCAGGGGTCATTGAATGAGCAGTTCTTC CASSTHQGSLNEQFF - TRBJ2-1 TRBV19 15 -
TGTGCCAGCAGTACCTGGGGGGGTGAGAGGGCTTTCTTT CASSTWGGERAFF - TRBJ1-1 TRBV6-5 13 -
TGTGCCAGCAGCTTGCGACAGGGAAGTTTTGAAAAACTGTTTTTT CASSLRQGSFEKLFF TRBD1 TRBJ1-4 TRBV3-1/TRBV3-2 15 -
TGTGCCAGCAGCTTTTTTACAGGGGCCTCGAACACCGGGGAGCTGTTTTTT CASSFFTGASNTGELFF TRBD1 TRBJ2-2 TRBV7-9 17 -
TGTGCCACCCAGGGGAATAGCAATCAGCCCCAGCATTTT CATQGNSNQPQHF - TRBJ1-5 TRBV27 13 -
TGTGCCAGCTCACCAGGGAGCGGGATAACCTACAATGAGCAGTTCTTC CASSPGSGITYNEQFF TRBD2 TRBJ2-1 TRBV18 16 -
TGTGCCAGCAGTGACGGGACAGGGAGTAGCAATGAGCAGTTCTTC CASSDGTGSSNEQFF TRBD1 TRBJ2-1 TRBV6-1 15 once
TGTGCCAGCAGCGCGAAACCGGTAAGCGGCAATGAGCAGTTCTTC CASSAKPVSGNEQFF - TRBJ2-1 TRBV7-3 15 -
TGTGCCAGCAGTTACGGTCTAGCGACCTACGAGCAGTACTTC CASSYGLATYEQYF - TRBJ2-7 TRBV6-2/TRBV6-3 14 -